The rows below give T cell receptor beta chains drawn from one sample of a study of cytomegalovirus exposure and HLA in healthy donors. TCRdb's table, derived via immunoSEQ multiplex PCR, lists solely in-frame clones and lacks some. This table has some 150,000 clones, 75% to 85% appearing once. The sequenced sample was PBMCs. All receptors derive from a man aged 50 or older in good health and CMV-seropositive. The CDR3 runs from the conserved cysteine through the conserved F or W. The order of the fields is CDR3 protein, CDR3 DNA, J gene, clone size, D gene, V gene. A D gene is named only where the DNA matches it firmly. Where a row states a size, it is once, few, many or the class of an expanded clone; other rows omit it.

CASSKVVSGRTTYNEQFF | TGTGCCAGCAGCAAAGTGGTTAGCGGGAGGACTACCTACAATGAGCAGTTCTTC | TRBJ2-1 | NA | NA | TRBV21-1
CASSLGGSRGAFF | TGTGCCAGCAGCTTAGGGGGTTCTAGGGGAGCTTTCTTT | TRBJ1-1 | NA | NA | TRBV7-9
CSVEDRDKNTGELFF | TGCAGCGTTGAAGACCGGGACAAGAACACCGGGGAGCTGTTTTTT | TRBJ2-2 | NA | NA | TRBV29-1
CASSGGQLSTEAFF | TGTGCCAGCAGTGGGGGACAGTTGTCCACTGAAGCTTTCTTT | TRBJ1-1 | few | TRBD1 | TRBV6-1
CASSPLPPAYEQYF | TGCGCCAGCAGCCCCCTACCCCCGGCCTACGAGCAGTACTTC | TRBJ2-7 | NA | NA | TRBV5-1
CASSPDRGIYNEQFF | TGTGCCAGCTCACCGGACAGGGGGATCTACAATGAGCAGTTCTTC | TRBJ2-1 | NA | TRBD1 | TRBV18
CAWEPGTGAYEQYF | TGTGCCTGGGAGCCGGGGACAGGAGCCTACGAGCAGTACTTC | TRBJ2-7 | NA | TRBD1 | TRBV30
CASSQTSGHYEQYF | TGTGCCAGCAGCCAAACATCAGGGCACTACGAGCAGTACTTC | TRBJ2-7 | NA | NA | TRBV11-3
CASSEGQGWNEQFF | TGTGCTAGCAGCGAGGGACAGGGGTGGAATGAGCAGTTCTTC | TRBJ2-1 | few | TRBD1 | TRBV7-7
CASSIPGGDSPLHF | TGTGCCAGCAGTATACCTGGGGGGGACTCACCCCTCCACTTT | TRBJ1-6 | NA | NA | TRBV28
CASSLGSVVLETQYF | TGTGCCAGCAGCTTGGGGAGCGTTGTTCTGGAGACCCAGTACTTC | TRBJ2-5 | NA | NA | TRBV11-2
CASSFLGSGSYEQYF | TGTGCCAGCAGCTTTTTAGGTTCGGGTTCCTACGAGCAGTACTTC | TRBJ2-7 | NA | NA | TRBV5-6
CASRWGQGYNEQFF | TGCGCCAGCAGGTGGGGACAGGGGTACAATGAGCAGTTCTTC | TRBJ2-1 | NA | TRBD1 | TRBV4-1
CASSFSPLDRPSSTDTQYF | TGTGCCAGCAGCTTTTCCCCTCTCGACAGACCATCTAGCACAGATACGCAGTATTTT | TRBJ2-3 | NA | NA | TRBV7-9
CASSLTTGYEQYF | TGTGCCAGCAGTTTAACGACAGGCTACGAGCAGTACTTC | TRBJ2-7 | NA | NA | TRBV28
CASSSGTSAYNEQFF | TGTGCCAGCAGCTCAGGGACTAGCGCCTACAATGAGCAGTTCTTC | TRBJ2-1 | NA | TRBD2 | TRBV7-2
CASSLSNGNPTDTQYF | TGCGCCAGCAGCCTAAGTAACGGGAATCCCACAGATACGCAGTATTTT | TRBJ2-3 | NA | NA | TRBV4-3
CASSPRGQTIRADTQYF | TGTGCCAGCAGCCCACGGGGACAGACAATACGTGCAGATACGCAGTATTTT | TRBJ2-3 | NA | TRBD1 | TRBV27
CASSPRTSGTAYNEQFF | TGTGCCAGCAGCCCACGGACTAGCGGAACGGCTTACAATGAGCAGTTCTTC | TRBJ2-1 | NA | TRBD2 | TRBV7-3
CASRGHGTDTQYF | TGTGCCAGCAGGGGGCACGGCACAGATACGCAGTATTTT | TRBJ2-3 | NA | NA | TRBV7-2
CASSITSGGVYEQYF | TGTGCCAGTAGTATCACTAGCGGGGGTGTGTACGAGCAGTACTTC | TRBJ2-7 | NA | TRBD2 | TRBV19
CASSLGNNRGEEGYTF | TGCGCCAGCAGCTTGGGGAATAACAGGGGAGAAGAAGGCTACACCTTC | TRBJ1-2 | NA | TRBD1 | TRBV5-1
CASRPPDRASDTQYF | TGTGCCAGTAGGCCCCCGGACAGGGCATCCGATACGCAGTATTTT | TRBJ2-3 | once | TRBD1 | TRBV19
CASTPKWGQWTYEQYF | TGCGCCAGTACCCCAAAGTGGGGACAGTGGACCTACGAGCAGTACTTC | TRBJ2-7 | NA | TRBD1 | TRBV19
CASSPSVGGVNTEAFF | TGTGCCAGCAGCCCTAGCGTGGGGGGAGTGAACACTGAAGCTTTCTTT | TRBJ1-1 | NA | NA | TRBV7-9
CASSLWTGYTGELFF | TGTGCCAGCAGCTTATGGACAGGGTACACCGGGGAGCTGTTTTTT | TRBJ2-2 | NA | TRBD1 | TRBV7-9
CASSASGANVLTF | TGTGCCAGCAGTGCTTCTGGGGCCAACGTCCTGACTTTC | TRBJ2-6 | few | NA | TRBV2
CSSSPEYEQYF | TGTTCCAGCAGCCCTGAGTACGAGCAGTACTTC | TRBJ2-7 | NA | NA | TRBV7-9
CATSRGRTSGRGGQETQYF | TGTGCCACCAGCAGAGGGAGGACTAGCGGGAGAGGGGGGCAAGAGACCCAGTACTTC | TRBJ2-5 | NA | TRBD2 | TRBV15
CASSLLGQTYEQYF | TGTGCCAGCAGCTTACTGGGACAAACCTACGAGCAGTACTTC | TRBJ2-7 | NA | NA | TRBV7-2
CASSPSGGAANEQFF | TGTGCCAGTAGTCCCAGCGGGGGGGCGGCCAATGAGCAGTTCTTC | TRBJ2-1 | NA | TRBD2 | TRBV19
CASSIDLAAEQYF | TGTGCCAGTAGTATAGATCTGGCGGCTGAGCAGTACTTC | TRBJ2-7 | few | NA | TRBV19
CASSTRGGDLNNEQFF | TGTGCCAGCAGCACAAGAGGGGGGGATCTCAACAATGAGCAGTTCTTC | TRBJ2-1 | NA | NA | TRBV11-3
CSVEWTGTYEQYF | TGCAGCGTTGAGTGGACAGGGACCTACGAGCAGTACTTC | TRBJ2-7 | NA | TRBD1 | TRBV29-1
CASSSGLAELVQYF | TGTGCCAGCAGTTCGGGACTAGCGGAGCTAGTCCAGTACTTC | TRBJ2-5 | NA | TRBD2 | TRBV27
CASSLDDYQPQHF | TGTGCCAGCAGCTTAGATGACTATCAGCCCCAGCATTTT | TRBJ1-5 | NA | NA | TRBV11-2
CASSTGGYEQYF | TGTGCCAGCAGTACAGGGGGCTACGAGCAGTACTTC | TRBJ2-7 | once | TRBD1 | TRBV27
CASSLTSGSYEQYF | TGTGCCAGCAGCTTGACTAGCGGTTCCTACGAGCAGTACTTC | TRBJ2-7 | NA | TRBD2 | TRBV5-5
CASRMRNIQYF | TGTGCCAGCAGGATGAGAAACATTCAGTACTTC | TRBJ2-4 | NA | NA | TRBV6-5
CASSLDRVREKLFF | TGTGCCAGCAGCTTAGACCGGGTACGGGAAAAACTGTTTTTT | TRBJ1-4 | once | NA | TRBV11-2
CASSPDSYEQYF | TGTGCCAGCTCACCTGACAGCTACGAGCAGTACTTC | TRBJ2-7 | NA | NA | TRBV18
CASSWGDRDGSYGYTF | TGCGCCAGCAGCTGGGGGGACAGGGACGGCAGCTATGGCTACACCTTC | TRBJ1-2 | NA | TRBD1 | TRBV5-1